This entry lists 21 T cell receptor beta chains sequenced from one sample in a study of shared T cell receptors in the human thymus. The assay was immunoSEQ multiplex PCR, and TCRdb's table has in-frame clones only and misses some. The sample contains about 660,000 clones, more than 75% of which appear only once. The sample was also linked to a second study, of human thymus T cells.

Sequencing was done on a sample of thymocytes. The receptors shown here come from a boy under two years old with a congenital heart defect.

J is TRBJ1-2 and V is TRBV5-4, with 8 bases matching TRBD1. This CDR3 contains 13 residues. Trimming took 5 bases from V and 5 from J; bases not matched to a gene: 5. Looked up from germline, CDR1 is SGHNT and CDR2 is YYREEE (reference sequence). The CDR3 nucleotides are TGTGCCAGCAGTTACAGGGGGAGTTATGGCTACACCTTC. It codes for CASSYRGSYGYTF.

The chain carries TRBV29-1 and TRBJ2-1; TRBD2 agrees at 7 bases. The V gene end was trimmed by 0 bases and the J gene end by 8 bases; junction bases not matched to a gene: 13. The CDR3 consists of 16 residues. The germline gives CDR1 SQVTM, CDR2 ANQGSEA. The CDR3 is CSVEDLRREAGYEQFF. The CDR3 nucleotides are TGCAGCGTTGAAGATCTTCGACGGGAGGCCGGGTATGAGCAGTTCTTC.

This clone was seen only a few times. CDR3 amino acids: CASSPSDPYEQYF. The CDR3 coding sequence is TGTGCCAGCAGCCCCAGCGATCCCTACGAGCAGTACTTC. The chain carries TRBV28 and TRBJ2-7, with D uncertain. The CDR3 loop spans 13 amino acids. Germline V gives CDR1 MDHEN, CDR2 SYDVKM. The V end lost 6 bases, the J end lost 2 bases, and 11 bases lay between the germline ends.

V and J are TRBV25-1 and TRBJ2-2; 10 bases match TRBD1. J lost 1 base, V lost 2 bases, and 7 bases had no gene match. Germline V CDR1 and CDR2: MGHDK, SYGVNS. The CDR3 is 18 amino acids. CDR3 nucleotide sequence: TGTGCCAGCAGTGAACGTGCGGGACAGGGGATGAACACCGGGGAGCTGTTTTTT. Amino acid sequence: CASSERAGQGMNTGELFF.

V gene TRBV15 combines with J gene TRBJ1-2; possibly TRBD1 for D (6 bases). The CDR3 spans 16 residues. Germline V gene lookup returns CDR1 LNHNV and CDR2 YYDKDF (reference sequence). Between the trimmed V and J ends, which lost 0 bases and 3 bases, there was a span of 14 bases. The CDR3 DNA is TGTGCCACCAGCAGAGATCGTTACAGGGTAGACTATGGCTACACCTTC. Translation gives CATSRDRYRVDYGYTF.

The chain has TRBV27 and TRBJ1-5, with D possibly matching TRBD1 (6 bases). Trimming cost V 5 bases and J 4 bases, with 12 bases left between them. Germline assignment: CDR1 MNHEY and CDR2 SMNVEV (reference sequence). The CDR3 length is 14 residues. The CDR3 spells CASSHDRRNQPQHF. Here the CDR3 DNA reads TGTGCCAGCAGTCATGACAGGCGAAATCAGCCCCAGCATTTT.

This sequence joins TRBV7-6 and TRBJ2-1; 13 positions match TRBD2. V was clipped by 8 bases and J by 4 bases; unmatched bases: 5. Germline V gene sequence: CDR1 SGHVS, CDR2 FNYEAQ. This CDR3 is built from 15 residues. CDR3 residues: CASAGTSGTYNEQFF. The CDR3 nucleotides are TGTGCCAGCGCTGGGACTAGCGGGACATACAATGAGCAGTTCTTC.

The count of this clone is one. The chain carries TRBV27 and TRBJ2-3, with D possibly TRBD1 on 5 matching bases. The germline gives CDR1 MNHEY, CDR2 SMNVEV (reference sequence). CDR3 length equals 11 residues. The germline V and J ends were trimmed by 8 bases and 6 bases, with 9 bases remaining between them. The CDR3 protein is CASPPGDTQYF. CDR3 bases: TGTGCCAGCCCCCCAGGGGATACGCAGTATTTT.

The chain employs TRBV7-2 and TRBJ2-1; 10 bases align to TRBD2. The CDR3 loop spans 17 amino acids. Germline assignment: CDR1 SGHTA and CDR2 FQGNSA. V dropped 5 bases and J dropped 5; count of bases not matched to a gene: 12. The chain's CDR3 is CASSTYTGLAENNEQFF. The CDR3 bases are TGTGCCAGCAGCACGTATACAGGACTAGCGGAGAACAATGAGCAGTTCTTC.

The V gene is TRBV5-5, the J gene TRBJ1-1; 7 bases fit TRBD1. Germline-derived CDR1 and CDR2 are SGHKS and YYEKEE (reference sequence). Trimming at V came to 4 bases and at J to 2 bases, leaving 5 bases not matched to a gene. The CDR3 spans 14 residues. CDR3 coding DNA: TGTGCCAGCAGCCGGGACAGACTAAACACTGAAGCTTTCTTT. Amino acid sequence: CASSRDRLNTEAFF.

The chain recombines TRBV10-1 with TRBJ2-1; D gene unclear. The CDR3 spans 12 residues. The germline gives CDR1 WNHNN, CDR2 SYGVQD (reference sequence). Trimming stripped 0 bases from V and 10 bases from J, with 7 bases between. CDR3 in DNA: TGCGCCAGCAGTGAGTCGGCTAGGGAGCAGTTCTTC. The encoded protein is CASSESAREQFF.

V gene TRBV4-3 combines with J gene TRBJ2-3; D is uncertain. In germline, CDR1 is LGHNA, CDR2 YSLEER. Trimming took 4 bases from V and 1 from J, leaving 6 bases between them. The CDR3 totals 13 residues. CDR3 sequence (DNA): TGCGCCAGCAGCCGAGTACGCACAGATACGCAGTATTTT. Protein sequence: CASSRVRTDTQYF.

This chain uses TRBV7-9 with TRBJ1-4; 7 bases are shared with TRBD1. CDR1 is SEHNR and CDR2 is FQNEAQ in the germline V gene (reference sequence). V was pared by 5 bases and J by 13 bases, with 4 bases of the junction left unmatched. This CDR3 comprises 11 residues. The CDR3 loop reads CASSTSGGLFF. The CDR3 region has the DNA TGTGCCAGCAGCACCTCAGGGGGACTGTTTTTT.

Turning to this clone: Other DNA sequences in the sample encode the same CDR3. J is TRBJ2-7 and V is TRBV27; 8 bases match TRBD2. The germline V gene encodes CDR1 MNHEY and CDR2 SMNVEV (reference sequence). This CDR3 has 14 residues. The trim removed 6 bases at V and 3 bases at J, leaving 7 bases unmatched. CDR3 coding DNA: TGTGCCAGCAGCCCGGGGGGGGCCGGCTACGAGCAGTACTTC. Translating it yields CASSPGGAGYEQYF.

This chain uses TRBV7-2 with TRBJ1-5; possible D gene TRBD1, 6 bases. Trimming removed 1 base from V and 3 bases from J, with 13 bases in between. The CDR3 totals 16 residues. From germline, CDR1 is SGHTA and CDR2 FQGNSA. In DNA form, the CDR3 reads TGTGCCAGCAGCTTAGGGGGGCCAGCCATCAATCAGCCCCAGCATTTT. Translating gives CASSLGGPAINQPQHF.

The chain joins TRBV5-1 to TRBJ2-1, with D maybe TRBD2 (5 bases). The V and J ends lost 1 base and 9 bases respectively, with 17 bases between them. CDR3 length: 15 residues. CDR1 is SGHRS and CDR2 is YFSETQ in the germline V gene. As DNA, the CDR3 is TGCGCCAGCAGCTTGACCCCTTGGGAGTTACCTGAGCAGTTCTTC. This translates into CASSLTPWELPEQFF.

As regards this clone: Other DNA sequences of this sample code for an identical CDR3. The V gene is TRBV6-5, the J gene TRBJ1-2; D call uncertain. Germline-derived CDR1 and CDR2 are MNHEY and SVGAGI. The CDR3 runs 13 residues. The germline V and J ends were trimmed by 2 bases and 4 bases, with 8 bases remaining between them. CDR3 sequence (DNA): TGTGCCAGCAGTTACCTCCGGGGCTATGGCTACACCTTC. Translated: CASSYLRGYGYTF.

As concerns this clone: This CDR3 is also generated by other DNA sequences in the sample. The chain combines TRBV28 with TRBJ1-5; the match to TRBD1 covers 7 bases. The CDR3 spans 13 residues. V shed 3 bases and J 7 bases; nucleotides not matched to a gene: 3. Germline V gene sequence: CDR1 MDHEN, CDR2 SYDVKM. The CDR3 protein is CASSLAGGQPQHF. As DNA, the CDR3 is TGTGCCAGCAGTTTGGCAGGGGGGCAGCCCCAGCATTTT.

The CDR3 DNA reads as TGTGCCAGCAGATGGACATCGCCTAGCAATCAGCCCCAGCATTTT. This translates into CASRWTSPSNQPQHF. The chain joins TRBV6-6 to TRBJ1-5; D is possibly TRBD1 (5 bases). This CDR3 has 15 residues. The V and J ends lost 6 bases and 0 bases respectively, with 12 bases between them. CDR1 and CDR2 (germline): MNHNY, SVGAGI (reference sequence).

DNA of the CDR3: TGCGCCAGCAGCCAACAGACAGGGCCTTTCGGTGAAGCTTTCTTT. Its translation is CASSQQTGPFGEAFF. The rearrangement uses TRBV4-3 and TRBJ1-1; 7 bases match TRBD1. V was pared by 2 bases and J by 7 bases, with 10 bases of the junction left unmatched. The CDR3 consists of 15 residues. CDR1 is LGHNA, CDR2 YSLEER, per germline.

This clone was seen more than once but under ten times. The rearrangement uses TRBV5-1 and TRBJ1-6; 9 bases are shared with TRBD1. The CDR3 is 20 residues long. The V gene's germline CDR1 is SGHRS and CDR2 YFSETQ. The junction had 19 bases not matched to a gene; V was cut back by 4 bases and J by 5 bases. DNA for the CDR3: TGCGCCAGCAGCCTGTCCGGGACAGGGTGGCGAAGTAAGGATAATTCACCCCTCCACTTT. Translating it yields CASSLSGTGWRSKDNSPLHF.